Reported below is one TCR beta chain. This specimen comes from a study of shared T cell receptors in the human thymus. The V gene end was trimmed by 2 bases and the J gene end by 4 bases; junction bases not matched to a gene: 10. Germline CDR1 SGHTA, CDR2 FQGNSA. The CDR3 sequence is 17 residues long. TCRdb's copy holds only in-frame clones and misses some; the assay was immunoSEQ multiplex PCR. Seen here are 640,000 or so clones, approximately 89% observed once, and the top ten hold 0.0094%. The same data also went into a second study, on human thymus T cells.

This rearrangement joins TRBV7-2 to TRBJ2-7; TRBD1 matches at 11 bases. The sequence was obtained from a boy less than two years old with a congenital heart defect. The sequenced material came from thymocytes. The CDR3 coding sequence is TGTGCCAGCAGCTTACGGTACTCGGGACAGGGGGATTACGAGCAGTACTTC. It yields the protein CASSLRYSGQGDYEQYF. Drawing the rest from reference TRBV7-2 and TRBJ2-7, the complete variable domain is GAGVSQSPSNKVTEKGKDVELRCDPISGHTALYWYRQSLGQGLEFLIYFQGNSAPDKSGLPSDRFSAERTGGSVSTLTIQRTQQEDSAVYLCASSLRYSGQGDYEQYFGPGTRLTVT.